This TCR beta chain originates from a study of cytomegalovirus exposure and HLA in healthy donors. The PCR had 60 Vbeta and 13 Jbeta primers. Libraries were prepared by immunoSEQ multiplex PCR; TCRdb keeps only in-frame clonotypes and omits some of them. The sample has about 130,000 clones; around 81% are singletons. The origin of this receptor is a woman in her forties or fifties in good health and CMV-seronegative. Sequenced input: PBMCs.

The CDR3 sequence is CASRGDSGRSLRRNEQFF. The CDR3 DNA follows: TGTGCCAGCAGGGGGGACTCTGGGAGATCACTTAGGAGGAATGAGCAGTTCTTC. The chain has TRBV28 and TRBJ2-1, with D possibly being TRBD2 (6 bases). The CDR3 consists of 18 residues. The V and J ends lost 6 bases and 7 bases respectively, with 28 bases between them. Germline lookup yields CDR1 MDHEN and CDR2 SYDVKM.